These T cell receptor beta chains were read from a single sample in a study of Ad26.COV2.S vaccination and SARS-CoV-2 variants. Sequencing used immunoSEQ multiplex PCR; TCRdb keeps in-frame clones, though not all of them. The sample consists of some 250,000 clones, around 87% of them appearing once. The material was peripheral blood, obtained in a trial of Ad26.COV2.S vaccine versus placebo. Receptors originate from a person aged 18-60 years who received the Ad26.COV2.S COVID-19 vaccine or a placebo. Each CDR3 is given with its conserved first and last residue. A D gene is named only where the DNA matches it firmly. A clone size is listed for some rows: how often the clone was seen (once, few, many), or a class if it is expanded.

CDR3aa	CDR3nt	d_gene	abundance	j_gene	v_gene
CASRDLYEQYF	TGTGCCAGCAGGGACCTCTACGAGCAGTACTTC	-	-	TRBJ2-7	TRBV25-1
CASSPHSGAGELFF	TGTGCCAGCAGCCCCCACTCGGGGGCCGGGGAGCTGTTTTTT	-	once	TRBJ2-2	TRBV14
CASSQEFRAGQYF	TGCGCCAGCAGCCAAGAGTTCAGGGCAGGGCAGTATTTT	-	-	TRBJ2-3	TRBV4-1
CASSLWGLSNEQFF	TGTGCCAGCAGCTTATGGGGACTTTCGAATGAGCAGTTCTTC	-	-	TRBJ2-1	TRBV7-3
CASSDSNHNEQFF	TGTGCCAGCAGTGACTCGAATCACAATGAGCAGTTCTTC	-	few	TRBJ2-1	TRBV6-4
CASSQEPTGNQPQHF	TGCGCCAGCAGCCAAGAGCCGACAGGAAATCAGCCCCAGCATTTT	-	-	TRBJ1-5	TRBV4-1
CASSKYGHTQYF	TGTGCCAGCAGCAAATACGGACATACGCAGTATTTT	-	-	TRBJ2-3	TRBV28
CASSHSWGQDYEQYF	TGTGCCAGCAGCCACAGCTGGGGACAGGACTACGAGCAGTACTTC	TRBD1	-	TRBJ2-7	TRBV4-2
CASTPNYGLAGGHNEQFF	TGTGCCAGTACCCCGAACTACGGACTAGCGGGAGGTCACAATGAGCAGTTCTTC	TRBD2	-	TRBJ2-1	TRBV19
CASSTRADSYNEQFF	TGTGCCAGCAGCACCCGAGCCGATTCCTACAATGAGCAGTTCTTC	-	-	TRBJ2-1	TRBV11-2
CASRSLGVGLNYEQYF	TGTGCCAGCAGGAGCCTCGGTGTCGGCCTAAACTACGAGCAGTACTTC	-	-	TRBJ2-7	TRBV27
CASSYSNYNEQFF	TGTGCCAGCAGTTACTCGAACTACAATGAGCAGTTCTTC	-	once	TRBJ2-1	TRBV6-5
CASSLPPGYTQYF	TGTGCCAGCAGTTTACCCCCGGGGTATACGCAGTATTTT	-	-	TRBJ2-3	TRBV6-6